This TCR beta chain was identified during a study of chemoradiotherapy in HPV16-positive cancers. Points from the study as a whole: In HPV16-positive patients, HPV-responsive T-cell expansion tracked better recurrence-free survival.

This clone was seen just once. Its specificity is unknown. Sequencing used immunoSEQ multiplex PCR; TCRdb keeps in-frame clones, though not all of them. Seen here are about 22,000 clones, around 75% observed once, and the top ten hold roughly 2.6%. Germline V gene data show CDR1 as MGHDK and CDR2 as SYGVNS. V was trimmed by 5 bases and J by 10 bases, leaving 17 bases between them. This CDR3 region has 13 residues. This TCR was recovered from a human donor with HPV-associated anogenital cancer. This sample was gathered from a patient who underwent chemoradiotherapy. This sequence joins TRBV25-1 and TRBJ1-2; D may be TRBD1 (6 bases). The CDR3 nucleotides read TGTGCCAGCAGTCCCCCAGGGGTCGGGTTCTACACCTTC. Its translation: CASSPPGVGFYTF.